The 11 T cell receptor beta chains below were found in one sample sequenced in a study of CD8 T cells in Susac syndrome. It was with random hexamers that about 0.45 to 1 ug RNA was reverse transcribed. TCRdb re-called the immunoSEQ multiplex PCR reads with MiXCR, one entry per CDR3 protein. Of around 130,000 distinct CDR3 sequences listed, about 95% are singletons. Sequencing input: CD4+ T cells from PBMCs. These receptors all come from a human donor in good health.

The chain employs TRBV28 and TRBJ2-5; 9 nucleotides line up with TRBD1. Germline V gives CDR1 MDHEN, CDR2 SYDVKM. The CDR3 contains 16 residues. J was trimmed by 5 bases and V by 6 bases; bases with no gene match: 13. CDR3 residues: CASRGQGGWSAETQYF. The CDR3 region has the DNA TGTGCCAGCAGGGGACAGGGCGGATGGAGTGCGGAGACCCAGTACTTC.

This clonotype was seen only once. The V call is TRBV20-1, the J call TRBJ2-6; possibly TRBD2 for D (6 bases). Deletions cut 6 bases from V and 4 bases from J, with 13 bases between. The CDR3 extends over 14 amino acids. Looked up from germline, CDR1 is DFQATT and CDR2 is SNEGSKA (reference sequence). The CDR3 bases are TGCAGTGCCACGGAGGGTGGCGGGGCCAACGTCCTGACTTTC. It is translated as CSATEGGGANVLTF.

V and J are TRBV28 and TRBJ1-1; D is undetermined. The CDR3 is made up of 15 amino acids. Trimming took off 5 bases at V and 4 bases at J, with 17 bases between the two ends. The germline gives CDR1 MDHEN, CDR2 SYDVKM. The CDR3 DNA sequence: TGTGCCAGCAGTGCCTCCTATGGGTGGGGCACTGAAGCTTTCTTT. Its translation: CASSASYGWGTEAFF.

CDR3 bases: TGTGCCAGCAGTGAGGGAAGGGTGGGGAATGAGCAGTTCTTC. Translation gives CASSEGRVGNEQFF. V is TRBV2 and J is TRBJ2-1; D not certain. V lost 3 bases, J lost 7 bases, and 13 bases lay in between. This CDR3 has 14 amino acids. The V gene's germline CDR1 is SNHLY and CDR2 FYNNEI.

This clonotype was counted once. J is TRBJ1-2 and V is TRBV7-2, with a possible D match to TRBD1 (5 bases). The CDR3 extends over 14 amino acids. Per the germline V gene, CDR1 is SGHTA and CDR2 is FQGNSA. The germline V and J ends were trimmed by 1 base and 0 bases, with 6 bases remaining between them. The DNA of the CDR3 is TGTGCCAGCAGCTTAGGAGGGGCTAACTATGGCTACACCTTC. It yields the protein CASSLGGANYGYTF.

The genes are TRBV24-1 and TRBJ1-2; 9 nucleotides agree with TRBD1. There are 14 residues in the CDR3. Germline-derived CDR1 and CDR2 are KGHDR and SFDVKD. V gave up 4 bases and J gave up 4 bases; unmatched junction bases: 3. The CDR3 reads CATSDEGQGYGYTF. In DNA, the CDR3 is TGTGCCACCAGTGACGAGGGACAGGGCTATGGCTACACCTTC.

The V call is TRBV19, the J call TRBJ2-5, with TRBD1 identical over 8 bases. The CDR3 has 14 residues. After removal of 4 bases from V and 5 bases from J, the junction contained 6 bases not matched to a gene. Germline loops: CDR1 LNHDA, CDR2 SQIVND (reference sequence). The CDR3, as DNA: TGTGCCAGTAGTACCGGACAGGGTCGGGAGACCCAGTACTTC. Its translation: CASSTGQGRETQYF. Full variable domain (remainder filled in from reference TRBV19 and TRBJ2-5): DGGITQSPKYLFRKEGQNVTLSCEQNLNHDAMYWYRQDPGQGLRLIYYSQIVNDFQKGDIAEGYSVSREKKESFPLTVTSAQKNPTAFYLCASSTGQGRETQYFGPGTRLLVL.

The chain couples TRBV23-1 to TRBJ1-2; D remains unclear. TRBV23-1 is sorted into the ORF group, with uncertain function. The V gene lost 0 bases and the J gene lost 1 base, with 9 bases spanning the gap. This CDR3 is built from 15 residues. CDR3 residues: CASSQSGKINYGYTF. The CDR3 nucleotides read TGCGCCAGCAGTCAATCGGGCAAGATTAACTATGGCTACACCTTC.

The V call is TRBV12-3 or TRBV12-4, the J call TRBJ2-1; D is ambiguous. Deletions cut 6 bases from V and 6 bases from J, with 15 bases between. CDR3 length: 14 residues. This CDR3 reads CASRFDGRFNEQFF. The DNA for the CDR3 is TGTGCCAGCAGGTTCGATGGCCGGTTCAATGAGCAGTTCTTC.

V usage is TRBV2 and J usage is TRBJ2-2; no firm D call. V was trimmed by 9 bases and J by 5 bases, leaving 10 bases between them. The CDR3 has 12 amino acids. Germline values: CDR1 SNHLY, CDR2 FYNNEI. The CDR3 DNA reads as TGTGCCAGTGAAACTATTACCGGGGAGCTGTTTTTT. This codes for CASETITGELFF.

Only a few counts were recorded for this clonotype. The DNA of the CDR3 is TGCAGCGTCGAGGAAGGATACGAGCAGTACTTC. Translation gives CSVEEGYEQYF. This chain joins TRBV29-1 and TRBJ2-7; no definite D call. The V and J ends lost 6 bases and 4 bases respectively, with 10 bases between them. Germline loops: CDR1 SQVTM, CDR2 ANQGSEA. The length of the CDR3 is 11 residues.